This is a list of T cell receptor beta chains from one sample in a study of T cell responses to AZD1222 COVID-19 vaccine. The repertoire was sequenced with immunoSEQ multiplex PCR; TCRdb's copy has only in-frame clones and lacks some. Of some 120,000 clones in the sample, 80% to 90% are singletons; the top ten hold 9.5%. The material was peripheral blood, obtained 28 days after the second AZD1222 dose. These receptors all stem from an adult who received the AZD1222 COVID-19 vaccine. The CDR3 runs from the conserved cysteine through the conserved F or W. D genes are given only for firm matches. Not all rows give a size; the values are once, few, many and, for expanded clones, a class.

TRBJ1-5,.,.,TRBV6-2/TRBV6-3,CASSYSPVRQPQHF,TGTGCCAGCAGTTACTCCCCGGTAAGGCAGCCCCAGCATTTT
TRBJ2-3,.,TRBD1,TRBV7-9,CASSPGTDSTDTQYF,TGTGCCAGCAGCCCTGGGACAGACTCCACAGATACGCAGTATTTT
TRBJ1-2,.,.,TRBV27,CASSFRGSGRDYGYTF,TGTGCCAGCAGTTTTAGGGGGTCGGGACGAGACTATGGCTACACCTTC
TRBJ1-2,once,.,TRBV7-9,CASSLRGGYTF,TGTGCCAGCAGCTTACGAGGAGGCTACACCTTC
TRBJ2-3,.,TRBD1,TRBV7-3,CASSLDRGYSTDTQYF,TGTGCCAGCAGCTTAGACAGGGGGTATAGCACAGATACGCAGTATTTT
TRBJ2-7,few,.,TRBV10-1,CASSTGTVKQYF,TGCGCCTCTTCCACCGGCACTGTGAAGCAGTACTTC
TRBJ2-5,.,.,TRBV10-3,CAISDPGGQETQYF,TGTGCCATCAGTGATCCAGGCGGCCAAGAGACCCAGTACTTC
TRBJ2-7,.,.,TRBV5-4,CASSPGAASSYEQYF,TGTGCCAGCAGCCCCGGGGCTGCGAGCTCCTACGAGCAGTACTTC
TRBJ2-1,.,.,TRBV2,CASRARPSYNEQFF,TGTGCCAGCAGGGCACGGCCCTCCTACAATGAGCAGTTCTTC
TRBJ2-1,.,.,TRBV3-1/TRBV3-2,CASSQEGHNEQFF,TGTGCCAGCAGCCAAGAGGGCCACAATGAGCAGTTCTTC
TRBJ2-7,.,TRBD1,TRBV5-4,CASSSGQGYIYEQYF,TGTGCCAGCAGCTCGGGACAGGGATACATCTACGAGCAGTACTTC
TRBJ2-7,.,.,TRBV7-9,CASSLGGTPLDEQYF,TGTGCCAGCAGCTTAGGCGGGACACCTCTTGACGAGCAGTACTTC
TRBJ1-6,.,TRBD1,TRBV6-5,CASSYSNRGDSPLHF,TGTGCCAGCAGTTATTCTAACAGGGGCGATTCACCCCTCCACTTT
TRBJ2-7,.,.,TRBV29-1,CSPSRGTDSYEQYF,TGCAGCCCGAGCCGGGGGACGGATTCCTACGAGCAGTACTTC
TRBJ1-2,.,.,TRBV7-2,CASSLTGSNYGYTF,TGTGCCAGCAGCTTAACCGGCAGCAACTATGGCTACACCTTC
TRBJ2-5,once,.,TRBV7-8,CASSPWGETQYF,TGTGCCAGCAGCCCGTGGGGGGAGACCCAGTACTTC
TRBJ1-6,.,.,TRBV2,CASSDMGTSYSPLHF,TGTGCCAGCAGTGATATGGGGACATCATATTCACCCCTCCACTTT
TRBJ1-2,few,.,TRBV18,CASSPPDGQTRGYTF,TGTGCCAGCTCACCACCGGATGGTCAGACCAGGGGCTACACCTTC
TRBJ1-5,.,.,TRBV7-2,CASSATGNNQPQHF,TGTGCCAGCAGCGCAACAGGGAACAATCAGCCCCAGCATTTT
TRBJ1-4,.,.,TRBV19,CASSTSDNEKLFF,TGTGCCAGTAGTACCAGTGACAATGAAAAACTGTTTTTT
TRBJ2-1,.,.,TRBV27,CASSLGQYNEQFF,TGTGCCAGCAGTTTAGGACAATACAATGAGCAGTTCTTC
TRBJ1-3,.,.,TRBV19,CASSISGVKGNTIYF,TGTGCCAGTAGTATCTCTGGGGTGAAAGGAAACACCATATATTTT
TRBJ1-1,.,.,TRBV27,CASSGGAEAFF,TGTGCCAGCAGCGGGGGCGCTGAAGCTTTCTTT
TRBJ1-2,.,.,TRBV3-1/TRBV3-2,CASSRSPGEGNYGYTF,TGTGCCAGCAGCCGGTCGCCTGGGGAGGGGAACTATGGCTACACCTTC
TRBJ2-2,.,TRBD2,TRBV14,CASSQGWAGGRTGELFF,TGTGCCAGCAGCCAAGGCTGGGCGGGAGGGCGGACCGGGGAGCTGTTTTTT
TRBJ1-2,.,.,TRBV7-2,CASSLELHGYTF,TGTGCCAGCAGCCTCGAGCTGCATGGCTACACCTTC
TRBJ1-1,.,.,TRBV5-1,CASRQGPMNTEAFF,TGCGCCAGCAGACAAGGACCCATGAACACTGAAGCTTTCTTT
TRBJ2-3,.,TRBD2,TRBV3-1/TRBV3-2,CASSQVSGPGTQYF,TGTGCCAGCAGCCAGGTTAGCGGGCCAGGTACGCAGTATTTT
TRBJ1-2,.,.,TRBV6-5,CASRDNVYGYTF,TGTGCCAGCAGAGACAATGTATATGGCTACACCTTC
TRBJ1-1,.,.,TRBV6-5,CASRIESDREAFF,TGTGCCAGCAGGATAGAATCGGACAGAGAAGCTTTCTTT
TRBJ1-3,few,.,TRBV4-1,CASSLVLRGSGNTIYF,TGCGCCAGCAGCCTAGTCCTTCGAGGGTCGGGAAACACCATATATTTT
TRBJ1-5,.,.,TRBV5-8,CASTRGEGNQPQHF,TGTGCCAGCACGCGCGGGGAGGGAAATCAGCCCCAGCATTTT